This TCR beta chain was recorded in a study of memory B cells and T cells in multiple sclerosis. CFSE-dim autoproliferating and CFSE-high non-proliferating T cells from unstimulated culture were sequenced separately. Replicate wells were pooled after six to eight days of stimulus-free culture of some 50 million CFSE-labeled PBMCs. CFSE at roughly 0.54 uM labeled the PBMCs, which were then cultured unstimulated. Concerning this clone itself: Its target is not known.

Study-wide findings and caveats: Compartments had unequal clone-set sizes, affecting shared clonotype counts.

The method was immunoSEQ multiplex PCR; TCRdb's version includes in-frame clones alone and lacks a portion of them. The sample has under 50,000 clones; about four fifths are singletons. The CDR3 sequence is 15 residues long. The V and J ends lost 5 bases and 1 base, in that order; junction bases with no gene match: 4. The germline V gene encodes CDR1 MDHEN and CDR2 SYDVKM. This sequence was found in a human donor with multiple sclerosis. Sequenced input: PBMCs from blood kept in culture. This rearrangement joins TRBV28 to TRBJ2-3; 9 nucleotides match TRBD2. CDR3 amino acids: CASSAGGRGTDTQYF. DNA for the CDR3: TGTGCCAGCAGTGCGGGGGGGCGGGGCACAGATACGCAGTATTTT.